Described below is a single T cell receptor beta chain sequence and its context. This entry is derived from a study of cytomegalovirus exposure and HLA in healthy donors. The CDR3 covers 13 residues. V lost 6 bases and J lost 2, with 11 bases in between. Looked up from germline, CDR1 is SGHTA and CDR2 is FQGNSA. With 60 Vbeta and 13 Jbeta primers, the PCR was carried out. Only in-frame clones appear in the TCRdb table, and some are missing; sequencing was by immunoSEQ multiplex PCR. Of about 190,000 clones listed, approximately 87% are singletons. The sequenced material came from PBMCs. This TCR came from a man aged 25 to 45 in good health and CMV-seronegative. This chain links TRBV7-2 with TRBJ2-7; D remains unclear. The DNA for the CDR3 is TGTGCCAGCAGTTTAACACCGACCTACGAGCAGTACTTC. Residues: CASSLTPTYEQYF.